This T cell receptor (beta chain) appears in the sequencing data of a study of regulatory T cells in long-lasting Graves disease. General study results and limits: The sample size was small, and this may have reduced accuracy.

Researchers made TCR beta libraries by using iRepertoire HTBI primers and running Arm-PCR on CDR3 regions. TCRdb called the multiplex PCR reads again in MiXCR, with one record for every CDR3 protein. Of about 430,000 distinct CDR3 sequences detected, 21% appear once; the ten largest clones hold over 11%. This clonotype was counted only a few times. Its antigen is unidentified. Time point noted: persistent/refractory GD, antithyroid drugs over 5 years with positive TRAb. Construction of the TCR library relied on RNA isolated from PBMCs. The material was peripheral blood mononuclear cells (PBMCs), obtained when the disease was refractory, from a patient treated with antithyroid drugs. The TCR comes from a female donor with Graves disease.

The CDR3 spells CASSWGASGWNTGELFF. The DNA of the CDR3 is TGTGCCAGCAGCTGGGGGGCCAGCGGGTGGAACACCGGGGAGCTGTTTTTT. The chain carries TRBV14 and TRBJ2-2; D possibly matches TRBD1 or TRBD2 (6 bases each). V lost 5 bases and J 1 base, leaving 17 bases between the germline ends. Germline lookup yields CDR1 SGHDN and CDR2 FVKESK. The CDR3 loop spans 17 amino acids.